Listed below are T cell receptor beta chains from one sample, sequenced in a study of cytomegalovirus exposure and HLA in healthy donors. TCRdb keeps only in-frame clones here, not all; method: immunoSEQ multiplex PCR. Of around 130,000 clones listed, about 63% were seen once; the top ten hold around 1.6%. Sample: PBMCs. Receptor source: a young man in good health and CMV-seropositive. CDR3s include the opening cysteine and the closing phenylalanine or tryptophan. Each record gives: D gene, J gene, clone size, V gene, CDR3 DNA, CDR3 protein. A D gene is named only where the DNA matches it firmly. The listing skips clone size in some rows; elsewhere it reads once, few, many or a size class.

-,TRBJ2-5,-,TRBV6-5,TGTGCCAGCAGTTCCCCCTGGGCCGAACAAGAGACCCAGTACTTC,CASSSPWAEQETQYF
TRBD2,TRBJ2-7,few,TRBV27,TGTGCCAGCAGCTACCGACTAGCGGGAGAGGGTGCGTACGAGCAGTACTTC,CASSYRLAGEGAYEQYF
-,TRBJ1-2,-,TRBV5-8,TGTGCCAGCAGCTTGGCTTTGGCAGAATATGGCTACACCTTC,CASSLALAEYGYTF
TRBD2,TRBJ2-6,-,TRBV6-4,TGTGCCAGCAGTGACTCGACTAGCGGGAGCTCTGGGGCCAACGTCCTGACTTTC,CASSDSTSGSSGANVLTF
-,TRBJ1-3,-,TRBV10-3,TGTGCCATCCGGACCGACGAAGTCACAGGGACGGGTTCTGGAAACACCATATATTTT,CAIRTDEVTGTGSGNTIYF
TRBD2,TRBJ2-3,-,TRBV7-3,TGTGCCAGCAGCTTACTAGCGGGTGACGATACGCAGTATTTT,CASSLLAGDDTQYF
-,TRBJ1-3,few,TRBV30,TGTGCCTGGAGTGACTCTTTCGGAAACACCATATATTTT,CAWSDSFGNTIYF
TRBD1,TRBJ2-3,-,TRBV9,TGTGCCAGCAGCGCGAAACAGGGGGCTCTGGATACGCAGTATTTT,CASSAKQGALDTQYF
-,TRBJ2-7,few,TRBV29-1,TGCAGCGGGGTGGGAGGGGGAGAGGAGCAGTACTTC,CSGVGGGEEQYF
TRBD1,TRBJ1-1,-,TRBV6-4,TGTGCCAGCAGAAGGACAGGGAACACTGAAGCTTTCTTT,CASRRTGNTEAFF
-,TRBJ1-2,-,TRBV5-5,TGTGCCAGCAGCTTGGGGACACCTTATGGCTACACCTTC,CASSLGTPYGYTF
-,TRBJ1-5,-,TRBV5-1,TGCGCCAGCACCCCTTTCCCGGGGGACAATCAGCCCCAGCATTTT,CASTPFPGDNQPQHF
-,TRBJ1-5,-,TRBV27,TGTGCCAGCAGAGACGGATACCCCAGGAGCAATCAGCCCCAGCATTTT,CASRDGYPRSNQPQHF
-,TRBJ2-2,-,TRBV19,TGTGCCAGTACCTCCAGGACAGTGATTAACACCGGGGAGCTGTTTTTT,CASTSRTVINTGELFF
-,TRBJ2-6,-,TRBV7-9,TGTGCCAGCAGCGATAAGACTAGCTCTGGGGCCAACGTCCTGACTTTC,CASSDKTSSGANVLTF
TRBD1,TRBJ2-7,-,TRBV27,TGTGCCAGCAGTTTAACCCGGACAGGCTTCGGCGAGCAGTACTTC,CASSLTRTGFGEQYF
-,TRBJ2-1,few,TRBV13,TGTGCCAGCAGCTACGGAGGTTACTCCTACAATGAGCAGTTCTTC,CASSYGGYSYNEQFF
TRBD2,TRBJ2-2,-,TRBV5-4,TGTGCCAGCAGCCCTCTAGCGGGAGGGCAAGGCGGGGAGCTGTTTTTT,CASSPLAGGQGGELFF
-,TRBJ2-2,-,TRBV6-4,TGTGCCAGCAGTGACACCAGTACGAACACCGGGGAGCTGTTTTTT,CASSDTSTNTGELFF
-,TRBJ2-4,once,TRBV7-2,TGTGCCAGCAGCGCAGAGGCGGGTAGAAACATTCAGTACTTC,CASSAEAGRNIQYF
-,TRBJ1-6,-,TRBV4-2,TGTGCCAGCAGCCAAGATCAGGTTAAACCCCTCCACTTT,CASSQDQVKPLHF
TRBD1,TRBJ2-5,-,TRBV30,TGTGCCTGGGGACAGGGACGGGAGACCCAGTACTTC,CAWGQGRETQYF
-,TRBJ2-7,-,TRBV25-1,TGTGCCAGCAGTGAATGGGAAGGGGGGGGCCCATCCTCCTACGAGCAGTACTTC,CASSEWEGGGPSSYEQYF
-,TRBJ2-1,-,TRBV18,TGTGCCAGCTCACCACCAGGACTTGAGAATGAGCAGTTCTTC,CASSPPGLENEQFF
-,TRBJ2-1,-,TRBV29-1,TGCAGCGAGCGGCCGAGCTCCTACAATGAGCAGTTCTTC,CSERPSSYNEQFF
TRBD1,TRBJ1-1,-,TRBV10-3,TGTGCCATCAGTAAAACGGGGACAGCCCTCCCCTCGGGCACTGAAGCTTTCTTT,CAISKTGTALPSGTEAFF
-,TRBJ1-5,-,TRBV4-2,TGTGCCAGCAGCCAAGATCTCCGTGGGAGGAGCAATCAGCCCCAGCATTTT,CASSQDLRGRSNQPQHF
-,TRBJ2-1,few,TRBV6-5,TGTGCCAGCAGTGATCTCGGGTACAATGAGCAGTTCTTC,CASSDLGYNEQFF
TRBD1,TRBJ2-5,once,TRBV5-4,TGTGCCAGCAGCCCGGGACAGGGTTGGGAGACCCAGTACTTC,CASSPGQGWETQYF
-,TRBJ1-1,once,TRBV18,TGTGCCAGCTCCGTGGAGTATATGAACACTGAAGCTTTCTTT,CASSVEYMNTEAFF
-,TRBJ2-3,once,TRBV7-3,TGTGCCAGCAAAAGGGGTACGAGCACAGATACGCAGTATTTT,CASKRGTSTDTQYF
TRBD2,TRBJ2-1,once,TRBV5-6,TGTGCCAGCAGCTTGCTCACTAGCGCATACTTTATTAATGAGCAGTTCTTC,CASSLLTSAYFINEQFF
-,TRBJ2-7,-,TRBV7-3,TGTGCCAGCAGCCCCGGCCGAGACAACGAGCAGTACTTC,CASSPGRDNEQYF
TRBD1,TRBJ2-5,-,TRBV6-5,TGTGCCAGCAGTTACCCCGGGACAGCATCGGAGACCCAGTACTTC,CASSYPGTASETQYF
-,TRBJ2-3,-,TRBV5-6,TGTGCCAGCAGCTTCGGGGAGTTGGGAGATACGCAGTATTTT,CASSFGELGDTQYF
TRBD2,TRBJ2-7,-,TRBV7-8,TGTGCCAGCAGCAGGAGCGGGAGGGCCTACGAGCAGTACTTC,CASSRSGRAYEQYF
TRBD1,TRBJ1-2,few,TRBV9,TGTGCCAGCAGCAAACGAGGGGGGACAGGGGACTATGGCTACACCTTC,CASSKRGGTGDYGYTF
-,TRBJ1-1,-,TRBV16,TGTGCCAGCAACCGACGCGGGGATCCAAACACTGAAGCTTTCTTT,CASNRRGDPNTEAFF
-,TRBJ2-1,-,TRBV7-7,TGTACTAGCAGCTTAAACAGGGACAATGAGCAGTTCTTC,CTSSLNRDNEQFF
-,TRBJ2-3,-,TRBV10-3,TGTGCCATCAGTGCTGTAGCGGCCCTCTCAAGCACAGATACGCAGTATTTT,CAISAVAALSSTDTQYF
TRBD2,TRBJ2-7,-,TRBV9,TGTGCCAGCAGCAGGACTAGCGGGAAGTCCTACGAGCAGTACTTC,CASSRTSGKSYEQYF
-,TRBJ2-2,-,TRBV2,TGTGCCAGCAGAGTGTCCCAGGCGACCGGGGAGCTGTTTTTT,CASRVSQATGELFF